What follows are 32 T cell receptor beta chains derived from one specimen sequenced in a study of human T cells and chemical hapten exposure. The time point was: patch test 1, 2 weeks after DPC sensitization. Treatment given: therapeutic diphenylcyclopropenone sensitization with weekly scalp DPC. One entry per CDR3 protein, called by TCRdb with MiXCR from the RACE reads. The sample lists a few hundred thousand distinct CDR3 sequences, more than 4.5% occurring once. The starting material was whole blood, obtained in connection with sensitization to the hapten diphenylcyclopropenone (DPC). The receptors stem from a woman aged 45 to 65 with alopecia areata. Some clones in this sample may be carry-over from other donors' samples.

This chain uses TRBV12-3 or TRBV12-4 with TRBJ2-1; 8 bases are a match to TRBD2. V lost 2 bases to trimming and J lost 6 bases; unmatched junction nucleotides: 9. This CDR3 has 16 amino acids. The CDR3 protein is CASSLNPGGALNEQFF. The CDR3 nucleotides read TGTGCCAGCAGTTTAAATCCCGGGGGGGCCCTCAATGAGCAGTTCTTC.

This clonotype showed up many times. The chain employs TRBV29-1 and TRBJ2-7; a weak D match, TRBD1 (5 bases). CDR3 length: 13 residues. The V end lost 0 bases, the J end lost 3 bases, and 9 bases lay between the germline ends. The germline V gene encodes CDR1 SQVTM and CDR2 ANQGSEA. This chain's CDR3 is CSVEDRQNYEQYF. The DNA of the CDR3 is TGCAGCGTTGAAGATCGACAGAACTACGAGCAGTACTTC.

This clonotype was seen more than once but under ten times. This chain uses TRBV5-1 with TRBJ1-1, with a possible D match to TRBD1 (6 bases). CDR1 and CDR2 from the germline V gene are SGHRS and YFSETQ. V lost 3 bases to trimming and J lost 5 bases, with 17 bases between them. The CDR3 has 15 residues. CDR3 protein: CASSSGAGLFTEAFF. CDR3 nucleotides: TGCGCCAGCAGCTCGGGGGCAGGGTTATTTACTGAAGCTTTCTTT.

There are many counts of this clonotype. The J gene is TRBJ2-1, the V gene TRBV2; 13 bases align to TRBD2. The CDR3 has 16 residues. The V and J ends lost 4 bases and 9 bases, in that order; junction bases with no gene match: 9. The germline gives CDR1 SNHLY, CDR2 FYNNEI. The CDR3 loop reads CASSAGGLAGLGEQFF. DNA of the CDR3: TGTGCCAGCAGTGCGGGGGGACTAGCGGGATTGGGTGAGCAGTTCTTC.

This clonotype was observed at least ten times. J is TRBJ2-3 and V is TRBV20-1; 10 bases are a match to TRBD2. In germline, CDR1 is DFQATT, CDR2 SNEGSKA (reference sequence). The CDR3 runs to 15 residues. J gave up 7 bases and V 0 bases, and 7 bases lay outside the gene matches. CDR3 region: CSARDTSGDLHTQYF. The CDR3 DNA is TGCAGTGCTAGAGATACTAGCGGGGACTTACATACGCAGTATTTT.

This clonotype was counted many times. The gene calls are TRBV28 and TRBJ1-2; D might be TRBD1 (5 bases). The germline V and J ends were trimmed by 5 bases and 2 bases, with 18 bases remaining between them. The CDR3 spans 16 residues. Germline CDR1 is MDHEN and CDR2 is SYDVKM. CDR3: CASSPPLGGENYGYTF. CDR3 DNA sequence: TGTGCCAGCAGTCCCCCTTTGGGAGGGGAGAACTATGGCTACACCTTC.

This clonotype was recorded a few times. This chain uses TRBV5-4 with TRBJ2-7; D possibly corresponds to TRBD1 (6 bases). V lost 0 bases, J lost 5 bases, and 15 bases lay in between. There are 15 residues in the CDR3. Germline V gives CDR1 SGHNT, CDR2 YYREEE (reference sequence). CDR3 DNA sequence: TGTGCCAGCAGCTTGGATGCTCAGGGGAGAAACGAGCAGTACTTC. Translated, it gives CASSLDAQGRNEQYF.

Many counts were recorded for this clonotype. CDR3: CASKRRENNEQFF. CDR3 coding DNA: TGTGCCAGTAAACGGCGGGAGAACAATGAGCAGTTCTTC. The rearrangement links TRBV19 to TRBJ2-1; 7 nucleotides agree with TRBD2. Unmatched junction bases numbered 5, after V lost 7 bases and J lost 5 bases. In germline, CDR1 is LNHDA, CDR2 SQIVND (reference sequence). The CDR3 has 13 amino acids.

The rearrangement uses TRBV19 and TRBJ2-2, with D hard to call. V lost 6 bases to trimming and J lost 3 bases, with 14 bases between them. Looked up from germline, CDR1 is LNHDA and CDR2 is SQIVND (reference sequence). This CDR3 is 15 amino acids long. The chain's CDR3 is CASSAAQLHTGELFF. The CDR3 nucleotides are TGTGCCAGTAGCGCCGCGCAGTTGCACACCGGGGAGCTGTTTTTT.

This clonotype was seen ten or more times. This chain connects TRBV9 to TRBJ1-2; D is perhaps TRBD1 (6 bases). From germline, CDR1 is SGDLS and CDR2 YYNGEE. The length of the CDR3 is 17 residues. V gave up 0 bases and J gave up 5 bases, with 20 bases separating them. CDR3 residues: CASSVEATTGYRYGYTF. CDR3 DNA: TGTGCCAGCAGCGTAGAGGCTACGACAGGTTATAGGTATGGCTACACCTTC. The whole variable domain, filled in from reference TRBV9 and TRBJ1-2, reads DSGVTQTPKHLITATGQRVTLRCSPRSGDLSVYWYQQSLDQGLQFLIQYYNGEERAKGNILERFSAQQFPDLHSELNLSSLELGDSALYFCASSVEATTGYRYGYTFGSGTRLTVV.

This clonotype was counted many times. This rearrangement joins TRBV7-2 to TRBJ2-3; the D gene could be TRBD1 or TRBD2 (5 bases each). Germline lookup yields CDR1 SGHTA and CDR2 FQGNSA. Trimming cost V 3 bases and J 11 bases, with 12 bases left between them. The CDR3 sequence is 12 residues long. The CDR3 is CASSFRDGVQYF. CDR3 DNA sequence: TGTGCCAGCAGCTTCCGGGACGGAGTGCAGTATTTT.

The chain joins TRBV5-4 to TRBJ2-5, with TRBD1 identical over 7 bases. The CDR3 has 14 residues. With V trimmed by 3 bases and J by 5 bases, 7 bases remained unmatched. The V gene's germline CDR1 is SGHNT and CDR2 YYREEE (reference sequence). As DNA, the CDR3 is TGTGCCAGCAGCTGGGAAGGGGGCGCGGAGACCCAGTACTTC. This encodes CASSWEGGAETQYF.

The table lists this clonotype with many counts. In DNA form, the CDR3 reads TGCAGTGCTAGGGCCCACAGGGCGTCTAGCACAGATACGCAGTATTTT. Translating it yields CSARAHRASSTDTQYF. The rearrangement links TRBV20-1 to TRBJ2-3; possibly TRBD1 for D (6 bases). Trimming removed 3 bases from V and 0 bases from J, with 16 bases in between. CDR1 and CDR2 from the germline V gene are DFQATT and SNEGSKA (reference sequence). This CDR3 region has 16 residues.

There are many counts of this clonotype. CDR3 amino acids: CSASSREAYEQYF. As DNA, the CDR3 is TGCAGTGCTAGTAGTCGGGAGGCATACGAGCAGTACTTC. The genes are TRBV20-1 and TRBJ2-7; 7 nucleotides align to TRBD2. Germline V lookup: CDR1 DFQATT, CDR2 SNEGSKA (reference sequence). With 3 bases clipped from V and 4 bases from J, the junction kept 6 bases outside the gene matches. The CDR3 has 13 amino acids.

There are a few counts of this clonotype. The chain joins TRBV20-1 to TRBJ2-4, with D possibly matching TRBD2 (6 bases). Trimming stripped 3 bases from V and 7 bases from J, with 10 bases between. The CDR3 is 12 residues long. Germline assignment: CDR1 DFQATT and CDR2 SNEGSKA (reference sequence). The CDR3: CSARGGMNIQYF. CDR3 DNA sequence: TGCAGTGCTAGGGGGGGTATGAACATTCAGTACTTC.

This clonotype showed up many times. This chain connects TRBV5-1 to TRBJ1-2, with unresolved D. V was shortened by 0 bases and J by 1 base, with 7 bases between the two germline ends. Looked up from germline, CDR1 is SGHRS and CDR2 is YFSETQ. CDR3 length: 14 residues. The CDR3 DNA is TGCGCCAGCAGCTTGGGCAGCGATAACTATGGCTACACCTTC. Amino acid sequence: CASSLGSDNYGYTF. The variable domain in full, completed from reference TRBV5-1 and TRBJ1-2, reads KAGVTQTPRYLIKTRGQQVTLSCSPISGHRSVSWYQQTPGQGLQFLFEYFSETQRNKGNFPGRFSGRQFSNSRSEMNVSTLELGDSALYLCASSLGSDNYGYTFGSGTRLTVV.

This clonotype has only a few counts. The CDR3, as DNA: TGCGCCAGCAGCTTGACGCAGGGGGCAGCTAATGAAAAACTGTTTTTT. Its translation is CASSLTQGAANEKLFF. This chain links TRBV5-1 with TRBJ1-4; TRBD1 matches 8 bases. Germline trimming cut 1 base from V and 3 bases from J; bases unmatched to any gene: 5. Germline loops: CDR1 SGHRS, CDR2 YFSETQ. The CDR3 extends over 16 amino acids.

This clonotype was observed at least ten times. The rearrangement uses TRBV25-1 and TRBJ1-4, with 8 bases that match TRBD1. The CDR3 totals 16 residues. The V segment lost 3 bases and the J segment 7 bases; nucleotides outside the gene matches: 10. CDR1 and CDR2 (germline): MGHDK, SYGVNS. CDR3 loop: CASSDWSGQGGEKLFF. The DNA for the CDR3 is TGTGCCAGCAGTGATTGGTCCGGACAGGGAGGTGAAAAACTGTTTTTT.

This clonotype was seen repeatedly, ten times or more. The chain joins TRBV15 to TRBJ2-3, with 7 bases fitting TRBD1. J was trimmed by 4 bases and V by 2 bases; bases with no gene match: 3. The V gene's germline CDR1 is LNHNV and CDR2 YYDKDF (reference sequence). This CDR3 is built from 14 residues. The CDR3 coding sequence is TGTGCCACCAGCAGACGACAGGGCCCAGATACGCAGTATTTT. Translating gives CATSRRQGPDTQYF.

At least ten counts were recorded for this clonotype. The chain has TRBV29-1 and TRBJ1-5; TRBD1 might be the D (5 bases). The germline V gene encodes CDR1 SQVTM and CDR2 ANQGSEA. This CDR3 has 13 residues. With 5 bases removed from V and 7 bases from J, the gap between germline ends came to 15 bases. Here the CDR3 DNA reads TGCAGCGTTACGACGGACATTAACCAGCCCCAGCATTTT. It yields the protein CSVTTDINQPQHF.

This clonotype was found many times. The chain employs TRBV7-8 and TRBJ2-7; D not resolved. V gave up 0 bases and J gave up 3 bases, with 6 bases separating them. The CDR3 runs to 13 residues. Per germline, CDR1 SGHVS and CDR2 FQNEAQ. CDR3 in amino acids: CASSLAGHYEQYF. The CDR3 DNA sequence: TGTGCCAGCAGCTTAGCCGGCCACTACGAGCAGTACTTC.

This clonotype was counted a few times. The chain employs TRBV9 and TRBJ1-2, with 8 bases fitting TRBD1. This CDR3 has 17 residues. V lost 6 bases, J lost 3 bases, and 16 bases stayed unmatched. Germline V lookup: CDR1 SGDLS, CDR2 YYNGEE. As DNA, the CDR3 is TGTGCCAGCAACCCTCCGACAGGGGCGATTGATGACTATGGCTACACCTTC. Its translation: CASNPPTGAIDDYGYTF.

This CDR3 is CATSRAGRRVNQPQHF. CDR3 nucleotide sequence: TGTGCCACCAGCAGAGCAGGGAGGAGGGTCAATCAGCCCCAGCATTTT. The chain combines TRBV15 with TRBJ1-5, with a weak D call TRBD1 (5 bases). Trimming left V 1 base short and J 3 bases short, with 13 bases between. The CDR3 has 16 residues. Germline-derived CDR1 and CDR2 are LNHNV and YYDKDF (reference sequence).

The table lists this clonotype with many counts. The chain couples TRBV6-6 to TRBJ1-5; D gene uncertain. The CDR3 runs to 13 residues. V was clipped by 2 bases and J by 4 bases, with 6 bases between them. CDR1 and CDR2 (germline): MNHNY, SVGAGI (reference sequence). The CDR3, as DNA: TGTGCCAGCAGTTACGTCTTAAATCAGCCCCAGCATTTT. The encoded protein is CASSYVLNQPQHF.

This clonotype has more than one count but fewer than ten. The chain links TRBV28 to TRBJ2-2; D gene uncertain. CDR1 is MDHEN and CDR2 is SYDVKM in the germline V gene. The ends were cut back, 1 base at V and 2 bases at J, with 8 bases in the middle. CDR3 size: 15 residues. The CDR3 is CASSLFTVNTGELFF. The DNA for the CDR3 is TGTGCCAGCAGTTTATTTACAGTTAACACCGGGGAGCTGTTTTTT.

This clonotype was seen ten or more times. This rearrangement joins TRBV7-8 to TRBJ2-7; tentative D call: TRBD1 (6 bases). The CDR3 length is 14 residues. Trimming shortened V by 3 bases and J by 0 bases, and 9 bases separated the two germline ends. The germline gives CDR1 SGHVS, CDR2 FQNEAQ. The CDR3 DNA is TGTGCCAGCAGCTTGGGGGCGGGCTCCTACGAGCAGTACTTC. The encoded protein is CASSLGAGSYEQYF. The whole variable domain, remainder taken from reference TRBV7-8 and TRBJ2-7, is GAGVSQSPRYKVAKRGQDVALRCDPISGHVSLFWYQQALGQGPEFLTYFQNEAQLDKSGLPSDRFFAERPEGSVSTLKIQRTQQEDSAVYLCASSLGAGSYEQYFGPGTRLTVT.

This clonotype has ten or more counts. The chain joins TRBV12-3 or TRBV12-4 to TRBJ2-3; either TRBD1 or TRBD2 may supply D (6 bases each). V was cut by 6 bases and J by 4 bases, with 17 bases left in between. The CDR3 has 15 amino acids. In DNA form, the CDR3 reads TGTGCCAGCAGCTCAAACAGGGAGGCGGCAGATACGCAGTATTTT. Translation: CASSSNREAADTQYF.

This clonotype was picked up a small number of times. The chain couples TRBV5-6 to TRBJ2-5; D is unclear. From germline, CDR1 is SGHDT and CDR2 YYEEEE. CDR3 length equals 14 residues. The V end was cut by 6 bases, the J end by 1 base, with 13 bases between. Written as DNA, the CDR3 is TGTGCCAGCACAGACGAGTTTCGCCAAGAGACCCAGTACTTC. Its translation: CASTDEFRQETQYF.

The V call is TRBV4-3, the J call TRBJ1-6, with a possible D match to TRBD1 (5 bases). The CDR3 consists of 13 residues. Trimming removed 3 bases from V and 14 bases from J, with 14 bases in between. Germline loops: CDR1 LGHNA, CDR2 YSLEER. CDR3 sequence reads: CASSQVVGGALHF. The DNA of the CDR3 is TGCGCCAGCAGCCAGGTTGTTGGGGGGGCCCTCCACTTT.

This clonotype was detected many times. V gene TRBV15 combines with J gene TRBJ2-1; 13 bases are shared with TRBD2. CDR3 length: 18 amino acids. From germline, CDR1 is LNHNV and CDR2 YYDKDF (reference sequence). V lost 3 bases, J lost 8 bases, and 13 bases stayed unmatched. The CDR3 DNA reads as TGTGCCACCAGCAGGGCCCCCGGACTAGCGGGAGTAGGGGATGAGCAGTTCTTC. Translating it yields CATSRAPGLAGVGDEQFF.

This clonotype showed up many times. J is TRBJ1-1 and V is TRBV7-8; TRBD1 matches 9 bases. This CDR3 comprises 15 residues. V trimming: 1 base; J trimming: 5 bases; junction bases outside the gene matches: 5. CDR1 and CDR2 (germline): SGHVS, FQNEAQ. CDR3 in DNA: TGTGCCAGCAGCTTAGACAGGGGGCGTAATACTGAAGCTTTCTTT. Amino acid sequence: CASSLDRGRNTEAFF.

The V gene is TRBV5-1, the J gene TRBJ2-7; possible D gene TRBD2, 5 bases. The germline V and J ends were trimmed by 4 bases and 2 bases, with 10 bases remaining between them. Per germline, CDR1 SGHRS and CDR2 YFSETQ. CDR3 length: 13 amino acids. The CDR3 here is CASSIGLTYEQYF. The CDR3 coding sequence is TGCGCCAGCAGCATAGGACTGACCTACGAGCAGTACTTC. The variable domain in full, completed from reference TRBV5-1 and TRBJ2-7, reads KAGVTQTPRYLIKTRGQQVTLSCSPISGHRSVSWYQQTPGQGLQFLFEYFSETQRNKGNFPGRFSGRQFSNSRSEMNVSTLELGDSALYLCASSIGLTYEQYFGPGTRLTVT.